Below, 6 T cell receptor beta chains from the same sample are listed, as sequenced in a study of metastatic and nonmetastatic thyroid tumors. The entire patient cohort was treatment-naive prior to thyroid surgery. MiXCR was used by TCRdb to re-call the PCR reads. This sample has about 24,000 clones, with around 20% found just once. The specimen was blood. The receptors here all came from a female donor with papillary thyroid cancer or a benign thyroid nodule (not recorded which). Some clones in this sample may be carry-over from other donors' samples.

The rearrangement joins TRBV6-9 to TRBJ1-1, with D perhaps matching TRBD1 (5 bases). Trimming cost V 2 bases and J 3 bases, with 13 bases left between them. There are 15 residues in the CDR3. Germline CDR1 MNHGY, CDR2 SVAAGI. The CDR3 bases are TGTGCCAGCAGTTATGGGGACCGTGTTGACACTGAAGCTTTCTTT. This codes for CASSYGDRVDTEAFF.

This clone is categorized as medium-sized (0.01 to 0.1%). The chain employs TRBV6-5 and TRBJ2-2; D is undetermined. The CDR3 covers 14 residues. Looked up from germline, CDR1 is MNHEY and CDR2 is SVGAGI. V was cut by 0 bases and J by 3 bases, with 5 bases left in between. CDR3 in DNA: TGTGCCAGCAGTTACTCAGTGGACACCGGGGAGCTGTTTTTT. It specifies CASSYSVDTGELFF.

This clone was counted between two and nine times. The chain recombines TRBV6-1 with TRBJ1-6, with D hard to call. V lost 1 base and J lost 7, with 8 bases in between. The length of the CDR3 is 14 residues. In germline, CDR1 is MNHNS, CDR2 SASEGT. The CDR3 nucleotides are TGTGCCAGCAGTGAAGTTCGCGGGAATTCACCCCTCCACTTT. It is translated as CASSEVRGNSPLHF.

There are many counts of this clone. The rearrangement uses TRBV2 and TRBJ1-3, with D possibly being TRBD1 (5 bases). V lost 4 bases to trimming and J lost 4 bases, with 17 bases between them. The CDR3 has 16 amino acids. CDR1 and CDR2 from the germline V gene are SNHLY and FYNNEI. CDR3 sequence (DNA): TGTGCCAGCAGTGCCCCGGGGGGGTCAGGAGGAAACACCATATATTTT. It encodes CASSAPGGSGGNTIYF.

The gene calls are TRBV2 and TRBJ2-1, with a possible D match to TRBD2 (6 bases). The CDR3 spans 15 residues. The germline CDR1 and CDR2 sequences are SNHLY and FYNNEI. Trimming cost V 1 base and J 9 bases, with 16 bases left between them. CDR3 region: CASSEVGRTVPEQFF. The CDR3, as DNA: TGTGCCAGCAGTGAAGTGGGGAGGACCGTCCCTGAGCAGTTCTTC.

This clone has more than one count but fewer than ten. The gene calls are TRBV12-3 or TRBV12-4 and TRBJ2-7; D gene unclear. This CDR3 is 13 amino acids long. V lost 8 bases and J 2 bases, leaving 13 bases between the germline ends. The CDR3, as DNA: TGTGCCAGCTTCAGTTTGCCCCCCTACGAGCAGTACTTC. Its protein product is CASFSLPPYEQYF.